The 7 T cell receptor beta chains below were found in one sample sequenced in a study of T cell changes during pregnancy in multiple sclerosis. Clones were sequenced by immunoSEQ multiplex PCR, and TCRdb holds only the in-frame ones, with some missing. There are tens of thousands of clones in the sample; about nine tenths occur only once, and more than 0.95% lies in the top ten. The specimen was CD4+ T cells from peripheral blood mononuclear cells, collected before pregnancy. These receptors all stem from a female donor with multiple sclerosis, enrolled in a pregnancy study.

V and J are TRBV10-3 and TRBJ1-2; perhaps TRBD1 as D (6 bases). In germline, CDR1 is ENHRY, CDR2 SYGVKD. The CDR3 consists of 13 residues. Trimming took 2 bases from V and 5 from J, leaving 9 bases between them. As DNA, the CDR3 is TGTGCCATCAGTGAGGACAGGTTGTATGGCTACACCTTC. This sequence encodes CAISEDRLYGYTF.

This clone was seen only once. This chain uses TRBV10-3 with TRBJ2-2; the D gene is possibly TRBD1 (6 bases). V was trimmed by 10 bases and J by 1 base, leaving 10 bases between them. Germline lookup yields CDR1 ENHRY and CDR2 SYGVKD. The CDR3 runs 13 residues. This chain's CDR3 is CATKGENTGELFF. CDR3 bases: TGTGCCACCAAGGGGGAGAACACCGGGGAGCTGTTTTTT.

A single count supports this clone. The chain has TRBV7-6 and TRBJ2-6; D remains unclear. Germline V gene sequence: CDR1 SGHVS, CDR2 FNYEAQ. V lost 4 bases to trimming and J lost 4 bases, with 11 bases between them. This CDR3 has 15 residues. In DNA, the CDR3 is TGTGCCAGCAGCTCAGATATTTCCGGGGCCAACGTCCTGACTTTC. It specifies CASSSDISGANVLTF.

J is TRBJ2-1 and V is TRBV30; the D gene is possibly TRBD1 (6 bases). Trimming shortened V by 1 base and J by 9 bases, and 13 bases separated the two germline ends. Looked up from germline, CDR1 is GTSNPN and CDR2 is SVGIG (reference sequence). The CDR3 is 13 amino acids. The CDR3 DNA follows: TGTGCCTGGAGTGAGCCGCAAGGGGGTGAGCAGTTCTTC. This sequence encodes CAWSEPQGGEQFF.

The chain carries TRBV10-2 and TRBJ2-1; D gene uncertain. The V gene lost 0 bases and the J gene lost 5 bases, with 8 bases spanning the gap. The length of the CDR3 is 14 residues. The germline V gene encodes CDR1 WSHSY and CDR2 SAAADI. The CDR3 nucleotides are TGCGCCAGCAGTGAGTCGAAACAAGACAATGAGCAGTTCTTC. Residues: CASSESKQDNEQFF.

J is TRBJ2-7 and V is TRBV19; 8 bases map to TRBD2. Germline loops: CDR1 LNHDA, CDR2 SQIVND (reference sequence). The CDR3 is 14 amino acids. Trimming at V came to 3 bases and at J to 2 bases, leaving 3 bases not matched to a gene. In DNA, the CDR3 is TGTGCCAGTAGTATTTTAGCGGGACCCTACGAGCAGTACTTC. Its protein is CASSILAGPYEQYF.

The chain combines TRBV10-3 with TRBJ2-1, with 11 bases that match TRBD2. The CDR3 extends over 14 amino acids. The germline V gene has CDR1 ENHRY and CDR2 SYGVKD. The V segment lost 11 bases and the J segment 3 bases; nucleotides outside the gene matches: 6. The CDR3 bases are TGTGCCGCAACCACTAGCGGGAGCTACAATGAGCAGTTCTTC. Translated, it gives CAATTSGSYNEQFF.